The sequence of this T cell receptor (beta chain) was determined in a study of regulatory T cells in long-lasting Graves disease. Study-level points and caveats: Compared with new cases, persistent Graves' patients showed reduced TCR diversity.

Trimming removed 1 base from V and 6 bases from J, with 6 bases in between. CDR1 and CDR2 from the germline V gene are MNHNS and SASEGT. The CDR3 has 12 residues. This clonotype came up many times. Its target is unknown. The authors built TCR beta libraries using iRepertoire HTBI primers and Arm-PCR of CDR3 regions. Each CDR3 protein gets one entry after TCRdb re-called the multiplex PCR reads with MiXCR. This table has some 340,000 distinct CDR3 sequences, roughly 10% appearing once. Documented time point: newly diagnosed GD, antithyroid drugs for less than 3 months. There was RNA extracted from PBMCs, and the TCR library was made from it. The authors drew patients from an endocrinology department in Xi'an, China. These same records also appear under a second study, on T cells in Graves' hyperthyroidism and ophthalmopathy. From that paper: A model of 13 V-J pairs discriminated ophthalmopathy from stable hyperthyroidism. Ophthalmopathy was model-predicted a median roughly 6.2 months pre-onset.

The gene calls are TRBV6-1 and TRBJ1-1; D gene ambiguous. The sequencing here drew on peripheral blood mononuclear cells (PBMCs), taken at new diagnosis, from a patient treated with antithyroid drugs. The clonotype was recovered from a woman aged 18-30 years with Graves disease. CDR3 in DNA: TGTGCCAGCAGTGAAGAGGTGGCTGAAGCTTTCTTT. Residues: CASSEEVAEAFF.